The clone carrying this T cell receptor (beta chain) was recorded once. The antigen remains unidentified. The record originates from a study of OX40 agonist ivuxolimab in advanced cancers. Overall study context: Of mixed ages from about 20 to 90 and averaging about 60 years, the group was roughly 83% male.

Clones were read by immunoSEQ multiplex PCR, and TCRdb kept only the in-frame ones, dropping some. Among over 85,000 clones, 91% were seen once, and the ten largest hold 0.25% to 0.35%. The CDR3 consists of 16 residues. Per the germline V gene, CDR1 is SGHRS and CDR2 is YFSETQ. The V and J ends lost 4 bases and 2 bases, in that order; junction bases with no gene match: 4. Autoimmune disease history or systemic immunosuppression meant exclusion. Study-level findings and limits: Relative to CD4+, CD8+ T cells held more expanded clones on average.

The rearrangement links TRBV5-1 to TRBJ2-1; 12 bases are a match to TRBD2. The sample here was CD4+ or CD8+ T cells sorted from blood, taken in a trial of the OX40 agonist ivuxolimab. The sequence was collected from an adult with an advanced solid tumor such as melanoma, head and neck, liver or kidney cancer. The CDR3 DNA reads TGCGCCAGCAGCGTTCGACTAGCGGGAGCCTACAATGAGCAGTTCTTC. Its translation is CASSVRLAGAYNEQFF.